Below are 20 T cell receptor beta chains sequenced from a single sample in a study of T cell repertoires in cytomegalovirus infection. TCRdb analysed the reads with MiXCR anew, one entry per CDR3 protein. Found here are 250,000 to 350,000 distinct CDR3 sequences, roughly 26% of them singletons; the top ten hold over 11%. Specimen: PBMCs. The receptors were sampled from a human donor in good health (CMV status not recorded). Some clones in this sample may be carry-over from other donors' samples.

The chain uses TRBV7-2 and TRBJ2-1; TRBD2 matches at 9 bases. The CDR3 is 15 amino acids. The ends lost 1 base at V and 5 bases at J; junction bases unmatched: 3. Germline CDR1 and CDR2: SGHTA and FQGNSA. The CDR3 DNA follows: TGTGCCAGCAGCTTAGTGGGACTAGCAAACAATGAGCAGTTCTTC. Encoded protein: CASSLVGLANNEQFF.

Many counts were recorded for this clonotype. The V call is TRBV11-2, the J call TRBJ2-2; 10 bases map to TRBD1. The CDR3 covers 17 residues. V shed 6 bases and J 5 bases; nucleotides not matched to a gene: 12. Looked up from germline, CDR1 is SGHAT and CDR2 is FQNNGV. The CDR3 region has the DNA TGTGCCAGCAGTCGCGCCCCGGGACAGGGGCGGACCGGGGAGCTGTTTTTT. This encodes CASSRAPGQGRTGELFF.

This clonotype has a count of ten or more. The chain couples TRBV28 to TRBJ1-6; 7 bases map to TRBD1. After removal of 9 bases from V and 4 bases from J, the junction contained 15 bases not matched to a gene. CDR3 length equals 17 residues. Germline V gene sequence: CDR1 MDHEN, CDR2 SYDVKM. The CDR3 coding sequence is TGTGCCAGTGGCAAGACAGGGCGCTCCTTTTATAATTCACCCCTCCACTTT. This encodes CASGKTGRSFYNSPLHF.

This clonotype showed up many times. The chain employs TRBV7-2 and TRBJ2-3; 9 bases match TRBD1. CDR3 length: 14 amino acids. After removal of 8 bases from V and 4 bases from J, the junction contained 7 bases not matched to a gene. Germline loops: CDR1 SGHTA, CDR2 FQGNSA. The CDR3, as DNA: TGTGCCAGCTCTCCGGACAGGGGTCCAGATACGCAGTATTTT. This gives the protein CASSPDRGPDTQYF.

This clonotype has only a few counts. The J gene is TRBJ2-1, the V gene TRBV20-1; 7 bases agree with TRBD2. V was clipped by 3 bases and J by 9 bases; unmatched bases: 11. This CDR3 has 14 residues. CDR1 is DFQATT and CDR2 is SNEGSKA in the germline V gene (reference sequence). Written as DNA, the CDR3 is TGCAGTGCTAGCGGGGAGCGGGACGGGGGTGAGCAGTTCTTC. It yields the protein CSASGERDGGEQFF.

V gene TRBV2 combines with J gene TRBJ2-5; TRBD2 matches at 8 bases. The CDR3 is 15 amino acids. The germline gives CDR1 SNHLY, CDR2 FYNNEI. J lost 2 bases, V lost 6 bases, and 8 bases had no gene match. CDR3 region: CASRGTSFVQETQYF. The CDR3, as DNA: TGTGCCAGCAGGGGGACTAGTTTCGTACAAGAGACCCAGTACTTC.

The V and J genes are TRBV6-2 or TRBV6-3 and TRBJ2-5; D assignment may be TRBD1 or TRBD2 (5 bases each). This CDR3 comprises 13 residues. Germline CDR1 and CDR2: MNHEY and SVGEGT. Trimming removed 8 bases from V and 2 bases from J, with 12 bases in between. In DNA, the CDR3 is TGTGCCAGCGCCGGGGCGGATCAAGAGACCCAGTACTTC. This encodes CASAGADQETQYF.

J is TRBJ2-1 and V is TRBV19; D uncertain. The CDR3 consists of 16 residues. Trimming stripped 1 base from V and 7 bases from J, with 17 bases between. Germline V gene lookup returns CDR1 LNHDA and CDR2 SQIVND (reference sequence). Here the CDR3 reads CASSIVPAISRNEQFF. For the CDR3, the DNA is TGTGCCAGTAGTATAGTCCCCGCGATCTCGAGGAATGAGCAGTTCTTC.

J is TRBJ2-7 and V is TRBV6-2 or TRBV6-3, with 10 nucleotides matching TRBD2. J gave up 3 bases and V 6 bases, and 17 bases lay outside the gene matches. Germline values: CDR1 MNHEY, CDR2 SVGEGT. The length of the CDR3 is 18 residues. The CDR3 loop reads CASRSVTALAGEDYEQYF. CDR3 in DNA: TGTGCCAGCAGATCCGTTACCGCTCTAGCGGGAGAGGACTACGAGCAGTACTTC.

Remarks on this clonotype: Since the CDR3 does not end with the conserved phenylalanine or tryptophan, this likely comes from a read error. This chain joins TRBV20-1 and TRBJ1-2; 7 nucleotides agree with TRBD1. Germline V lookup: CDR1 DFQATT, CDR2 SNEGSKA (reference sequence). The CDR3 consists of 14 residues. V trimming: 0 bases; J trimming: 0 bases; junction bases outside the gene matches: 1. The CDR3 nucleotides read TGCAGTGCTAGAGATCAGGGGGCTAACTATGGCTACACCTTG. It encodes CSARDQGANYGYTL.

There are a few counts of this clonotype. The chain uses TRBV6-2 or TRBV6-3 and TRBJ2-1, with D maybe TRBD1 (6 bases). V was shortened by 0 bases and J by 9 bases, with 15 bases between the two germline ends. CDR1 is MNHEY and CDR2 is SVGEGT in the germline V gene. The CDR3 length is 15 residues. As DNA, the CDR3 is TGTGCCAGCAGTTACTCGGGCCAGGGGTATACTGAGCAGTTCTTC. Translating gives CASSYSGQGYTEQFF.

In this sample, this clonotype turned up a few times. The genes are TRBV2 and TRBJ2-7, with TRBD1 as a possible D gene (6 bases). Looked up from germline, CDR1 is SNHLY and CDR2 is FYNNEI. This CDR3 region has 14 residues. V was cut by 2 bases and J by 5 bases, with 13 bases left in between. The CDR3 region is CASSENRDVDEQYF. Written as DNA, the CDR3 is TGTGCCAGCAGTGAAAACAGGGATGTCGACGAGCAGTACTTC.

The rearrangement links TRBV4-1 to TRBJ1-2, with 12 bases aligning to TRBD1. V shed 3 bases, J shed 7 bases, and the junction held 6 bases outside the gene matches. There are 15 residues in the CDR3. The germline CDR1 and CDR2 sequences are MGHRA and YSYEKL. The CDR3 DNA is TGCGCCAGCAGCCAGTCGGGACAGGGGGCTTTTGGCTACACCTTC. It yields the protein CASSQSGQGAFGYTF.

The V gene is TRBV19, the J gene TRBJ2-5; tentatively, D is TRBD2 (6 bases). CDR1 LNHDA and CDR2 SQIVND come from the germline V gene (reference sequence). Deletions cut 6 bases from V and 5 bases from J, with 16 bases between. This CDR3 comprises 14 residues. The CDR3 loop reads CASSGGEEWETQYF. The CDR3 bases are TGTGCCAGTAGCGGGGGAGAGGAGTGGGAGACCCAGTACTTC.

In DNA, the CDR3 is TGTGCCAGCAGTGATCGGCGGGGGGCGGGCAATGAGCAGTTCTTC. It is translated as CASSDRRGAGNEQFF. The rearrangement joins TRBV2 to TRBJ2-1, with 8 bases that match TRBD2. V trimming: 3 bases; J trimming: 6 bases; junction bases outside the gene matches: 7. CDR3 length: 15 amino acids. The germline CDR1 and CDR2 sequences are SNHLY and FYNNEI. Filled out from reference TRBV2 and TRBJ2-1, the complete variable domain reads EPEVTQTPSHQVTQMGQEVILRCVPISNHLYFYWYRQILGQKVEFLVSFYNNEISEKSEIFDDQFSVERPDGSNFTLKIRSTKLEDSAMYFCASSDRRGAGNEQFFGPGTRLTVL.

This chain joins TRBV29-1 and TRBJ1-1, with a weak D call TRBD1 (6 bases). V shed 3 bases and J shed 7 bases, with 18 bases lying between them. The CDR3 runs to 14 residues. Per germline, CDR1 SQVTM and CDR2 ANQGSEA. CDR3 loop: CSVEANRDTFEAFF. As DNA, the CDR3 is TGCAGCGTTGAGGCTAACCGGGACACCTTTGAAGCTTTCTTT. Filled out from reference TRBV29-1 and TRBJ1-1, the complete variable domain reads SAVISQKPSRDICQRGTSLTIQCQVDSQVTMMFWYRQQPGQSLTLIATANQGSEATYESGFVIDKFPISRPNLTFSTLTVSNMSPEDSSIYLCSVEANRDTFEAFFGQGTRLTVV.

This clonotype occurred many times. The chain employs TRBV7-8 and TRBJ2-1, with TRBD2 matching over 9 bases. Germline trimming cut 1 base from V and 5 bases from J; bases unmatched to any gene: 3. Looked up from germline, CDR1 is SGHVS and CDR2 is FQNEAQ. This CDR3 has 15 residues. The chain's CDR3 is CASSLVTSGNNEQFF. CDR3 DNA: TGTGCCAGCAGCTTAGTGACTAGCGGTAACAATGAGCAGTTCTTC.

This clonotype has just a few counts. The J gene is TRBJ2-1, the V gene TRBV2; TRBD2 matches at 11 bases. The V and J ends lost 5 bases and 4 bases, in that order; junction bases with no gene match: 4. The CDR3 runs to 15 residues. The germline CDR1 and CDR2 sequences are SNHLY and FYNNEI. CDR3 nucleotides: TGTGCCAGCAGTTTTTTAGCGGGGGGGTACAATGAGCAGTTCTTC. Protein product: CASSFLAGGYNEQFF.

The J gene is TRBJ2-3, the V gene TRBV20-1; D may be TRBD2 (5 bases). The CDR3 loop spans 16 amino acids. V dropped 0 bases and J dropped 0 bases, with 13 bases sitting between them. Germline V gene sequence: CDR1 DFQATT, CDR2 SNEGSKA (reference sequence). Here the CDR3 reads CSARDLSRTSTDTQYF. The CDR3 DNA follows: TGCAGTGCTAGAGATCTTTCTAGGACTAGCACAGATACGCAGTATTTT.

In this sample, this clonotype turned up many times. The rearrangement uses TRBV7-2 and TRBJ2-1; weak D call: TRBD1 (6 bases). The CDR3 has 15 amino acids. V lost 1 base and J 7 bases, leaving 14 bases between the germline ends. The germline CDR1 and CDR2 sequences are SGHTA and FQGNSA. CDR3 sequence reads: CASSLDRAVRNEQFF. The DNA of the CDR3 is TGTGCCAGCAGCTTAGACAGGGCGGTAAGGAATGAGCAGTTCTTC.